Given below is one TCR beta chain in context. As processed by the authors: For nucleated cells, counts were estimated from reference gene primer amplification. Profiled with immunoSEQ multiplex PCR; TCRdb holds only in-frame clones, not every one. Clone size and V and J calls were adopted from that table, with D and trimming inferred from the DNA. The repertoire holds 150,000 to 200,000 clones, with around 83% as singletons. The sample originates from a study of blood T cell repertoires in COVID-19. Study in general: The United States, Italy and Spain supplied acute and convalescent COVID-19 samples. The analysed material was cDNA or gDNA that came from T cells, B-cell-depleted T cells, or PBMCs.

This CDR3 is 12 amino acids long. Germline V gene data show CDR1 as MNHEY and CDR2 as SVGEGT. V lost 4 bases, J lost 10 bases, and 4 bases stayed unmatched. V is TRBV6-2 or TRBV6-3 and J is TRBJ2-1, with TRBD2 matching 7 bases. Sequenced sample: peripheral blood. This clonotype originated in a man aged 70 or older who had recovered from COVID-19. The CDR3 loop reads CASSSLLAEQFF. The CDR3 region has the DNA TGTGCCAGCAGTTCACTACTAGCGGAGCAGTTCTTC.